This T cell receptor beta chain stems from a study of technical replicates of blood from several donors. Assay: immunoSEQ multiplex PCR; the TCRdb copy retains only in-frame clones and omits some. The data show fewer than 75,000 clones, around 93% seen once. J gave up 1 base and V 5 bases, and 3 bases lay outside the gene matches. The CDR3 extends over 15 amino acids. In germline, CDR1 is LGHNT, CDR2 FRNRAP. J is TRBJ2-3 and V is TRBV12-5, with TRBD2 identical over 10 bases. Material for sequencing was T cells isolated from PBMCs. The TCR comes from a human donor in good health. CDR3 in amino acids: CASGAGTSGTDTQYF. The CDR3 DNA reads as TGTGCTAGTGGTGCCGGGACTAGCGGCACAGATACGCAGTATTTT.